The present TCR beta chain was sequenced within a study of blood T cell repertoires in COVID-19. Turning to the study itself: Sources were T cells, B-cell-depleted T cells, or PBMCs; the material itself was cDNA or gDNA.

Study processing details: Amplification of reference gene primers provided the estimated nucleated cell counts. Sequenced by immunoSEQ multiplex PCR; TCRdb stores in-frame clones only, minus some. V, J and clone size derive from that table, while D and trimming were established from the DNA sequence. Of about 200,000 clones in the sample, about 87% were seen once. Germline CDR1 KGHSH, CDR2 LQKENI. The germline V and J ends were trimmed by 5 bases and 2 bases, with 10 bases remaining between them. The CDR3 extends over 14 amino acids. The receptor was isolated from a man aged 25 to 45 who had recovered from COVID-19. The rearrangement joins TRBV18 to TRBJ1-5; D call uncertain. Sequenced sample: PBMCs or T cells enriched from blood (not recorded which). In DNA form, the CDR3 reads TGTGCCAGCTCAATAACGGAGGGCAATCAGCCCCAGCATTTT. Residues: CASSITEGNQPQHF.